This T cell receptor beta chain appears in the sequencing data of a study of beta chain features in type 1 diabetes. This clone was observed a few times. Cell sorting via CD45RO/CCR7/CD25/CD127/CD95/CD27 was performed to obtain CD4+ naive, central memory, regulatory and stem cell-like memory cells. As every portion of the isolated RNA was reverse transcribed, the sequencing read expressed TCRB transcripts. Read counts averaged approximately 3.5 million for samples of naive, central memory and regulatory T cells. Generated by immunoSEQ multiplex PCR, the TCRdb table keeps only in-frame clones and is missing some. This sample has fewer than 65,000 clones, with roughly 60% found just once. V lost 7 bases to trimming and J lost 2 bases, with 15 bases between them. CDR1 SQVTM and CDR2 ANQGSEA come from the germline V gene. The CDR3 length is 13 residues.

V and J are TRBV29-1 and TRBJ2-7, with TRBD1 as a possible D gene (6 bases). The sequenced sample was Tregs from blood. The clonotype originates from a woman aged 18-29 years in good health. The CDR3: CSAATGPPYEQYF. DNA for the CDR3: TGCAGCGCCGCAACAGGGCCGCCCTACGAGCAGTACTTC.